What follows describes a single TCR beta chain. Antigen: not known. The germline gives CDR1 GTSNPN, CDR2 SVGIG (reference sequence). The CDR3 runs 18 residues. Trimming took off 0 bases at V and 1 base at J, with 21 bases between the two ends. These data belong to a study of T cell responses to AZD1222 COVID-19 vaccine. Overall study results and limits: Mostly white British, mostly female donors; authors suggested clonal diversity may be underestimated. Spike-specific TCR breadth and depth went up after people got two AZD1222 doses.

Only in-frame clones appear in the TCRdb table, and some are missing; sequencing was by immunoSEQ multiplex PCR. Here the sample spans approximately 100,000 clones, about 90% being singletons. The chain links TRBV30 to TRBJ1-1, with a possible D match to TRBD1 (6 bases). Sample: peripheral blood, taken on day 0 of AZD1222 vaccination. This receptor was obtained from an adult in good health. The CDR3 DNA sequence: TGTGCCTGGAGTGTACGTATACAGGGAGTCGGCCGGAACACTGAAGCTTTCTTT. Its protein product is CAWSVRIQGVGRNTEAFF.